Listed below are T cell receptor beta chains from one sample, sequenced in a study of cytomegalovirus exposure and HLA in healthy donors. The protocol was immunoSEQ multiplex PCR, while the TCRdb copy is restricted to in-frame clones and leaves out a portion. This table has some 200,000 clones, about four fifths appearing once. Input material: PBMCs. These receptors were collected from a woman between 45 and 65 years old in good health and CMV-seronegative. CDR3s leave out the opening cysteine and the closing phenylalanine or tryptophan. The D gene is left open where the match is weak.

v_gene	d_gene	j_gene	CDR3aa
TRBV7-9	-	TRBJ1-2	ASSLVAATRGYT
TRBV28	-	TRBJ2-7	ASSSTGAGY
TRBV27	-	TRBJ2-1	ASSLLQGRVTYNEQF
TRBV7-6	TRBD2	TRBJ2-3	ASSLGLAGEYTDTQY
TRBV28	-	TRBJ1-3	ASSFLDSGNAIY
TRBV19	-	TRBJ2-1	ASSDQSGYNEQF
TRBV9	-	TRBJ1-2	ASSVQGTGYT
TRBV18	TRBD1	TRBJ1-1	ASSAQGGPSGTEAF
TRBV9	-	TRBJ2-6	ASSVGHQSSGANVLT
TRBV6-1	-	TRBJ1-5	ASSESGGGQPQH
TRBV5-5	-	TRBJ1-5	ASSLLSGNQPQH
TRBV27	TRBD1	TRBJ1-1	ASSLSGQGAVRDTEAF
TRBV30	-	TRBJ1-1	AWKANTEAF
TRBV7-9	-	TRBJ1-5	ASSSQDQPQH
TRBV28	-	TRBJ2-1	ASSPPGDYNEQF
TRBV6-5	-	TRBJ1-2	ASISPTDGYT
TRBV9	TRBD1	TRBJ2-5	ASSPRGNNQETQY
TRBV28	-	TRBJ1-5	ASSSPLEDSQH
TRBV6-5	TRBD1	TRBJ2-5	ASSRDRAGTQY
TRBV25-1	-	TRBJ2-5	ASSPTGETQY
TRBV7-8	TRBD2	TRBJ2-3	ASSPLGLAGDTQY
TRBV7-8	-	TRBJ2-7	ASSNGIYEQY
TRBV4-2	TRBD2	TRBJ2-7	ASSQGPPSGRFEQY
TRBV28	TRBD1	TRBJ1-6	ASSFEGQGARTYNSPLH
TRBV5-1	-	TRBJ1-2	ASSLEAGKIGYT
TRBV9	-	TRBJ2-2	ASSVRGQNTGELF
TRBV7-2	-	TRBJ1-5	ASSQGIAEYSNQPQH
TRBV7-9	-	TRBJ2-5	SSSLEGVASKETQY
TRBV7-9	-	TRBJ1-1	ASSVEEKAF
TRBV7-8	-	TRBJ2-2	ASSLSQWGAGELF
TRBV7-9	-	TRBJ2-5	ASSFVTGFQETQY
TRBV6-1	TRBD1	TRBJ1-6	ASTSQGATNSPLH